These 13 T cell receptor beta chains came from one sample sequenced in a study of cytomegalovirus exposure and HLA in healthy donors. Primers: 60 Vbeta forward and 13 Jbeta reverse. The protocol was immunoSEQ multiplex PCR, while the TCRdb copy is restricted to in-frame clones and leaves out a portion. Its table records about 160,000 clones. Sequencing used PBMCs. Source of these receptors: a man between 25 and 39 years old in good health and CMV-seronegative.

The V and J genes are TRBV27 and TRBJ2-7; 8 bases fit TRBD2. The J segment lost 4 bases and the V segment lost 3 bases, leaving 8 bases of the junction unmatched. In germline, CDR1 is MNHEY, CDR2 SMNVEV (reference sequence). This CDR3 region has 15 residues. In DNA, the CDR3 is TGTGCCAGCAGTTTTTTTGGGACTAGTTATTACGAGCAGTACTTC. Encoded protein: CASSFFGTSYYEQYF.

A note on this clone: Compared with germline, one end of the junction differs, possibly owing to a read error. Other nucleotide sequences in the sample specify the same CDR3. The V call is TRBV5-1, the J call TRBJ2-7, with 14 bases lining up with TRBD2. Germline V CDR1 and CDR2: SGHRS, YFSETQ. The CDR3 sequence is 18 residues long. The CDR3 region has the DNA TGCGCCAGCAGTTTGGGCGGACTAGCGGGAGGCCCCTCCTACGAGCAGTACTTC. Translated: CASSLGGLAGGPSYEQYF.

V usage is TRBV27 and J usage is TRBJ1-1; tentatively, D is TRBD1 (6 bases). Trimming removed 2 bases from V and 0 bases from J, with 19 bases in between. Germline loops: CDR1 MNHEY, CDR2 SMNVEV (reference sequence). The CDR3 consists of 18 residues. As DNA, the CDR3 is TGTGCCAGCAGTTTAAAGATTTGGACAGCTACCATGAACACTGAAGCTTTCTTT. Translated, it gives CASSLKIWTATMNTEAFF.

The V and J genes are TRBV5-1 and TRBJ1-2, with 10 bases lining up with TRBD1. The J segment lost 8 bases and the V segment lost 0 bases, leaving 10 bases of the junction unmatched. Germline CDR1 and CDR2: SGHRS and YFSETQ. This CDR3 has 16 amino acids. The chain's CDR3 is CASSLDSGQGIRGYTF. CDR3 bases: TGCGCCAGCAGCTTGGACTCGGGACAGGGGATCCGGGGCTACACCTTC.

In DNA, the CDR3 is TGTGCCAGCAGTTTCGCTCCAGCCGGAGTCTGCACCTTC. Translating it yields CASSFAPAGVCTF. The chain carries TRBV5-4 and TRBJ1-2; D not resolved. V was clipped by 5 bases and J by 13 bases, with 21 bases between them. Per germline, CDR1 SGHNT and CDR2 YYREEE (reference sequence). This CDR3 comprises 13 residues.

The chain joins TRBV5-1 to TRBJ2-3; 15 bases are a match to TRBD2. The CDR3 sequence is 16 residues long. With 5 bases clipped from V and 1 base from J, the junction kept 2 bases outside the gene matches. Germline lookup yields CDR1 SGHRS and CDR2 YFSETQ. CDR3 loop: CASSRTSGRGTDTQYF. The DNA of the CDR3 is TGCGCCAGCAGTCGGACTAGCGGGAGGGGCACAGATACGCAGTATTTT.

The chain links TRBV6-1 to TRBJ1-1; maybe TRBD1 (5 bases). V dropped 6 bases and J dropped 7 bases, with 15 bases sitting between them. CDR1 is MNHNS and CDR2 is SASEGT in the germline V gene. This CDR3 is built from 13 residues. The DNA of the CDR3 is TGTGCCAGCAGGGCAGGGCTTGTGGGTGAAGCTTTCTTT. Translating gives CASRAGLVGEAFF.

The rearrangement links TRBV19 to TRBJ1-5; D remains unclear. Trimming took 0 bases from V and 3 from J, leaving 12 bases between them. CDR1 and CDR2 (germline): LNHDA, SQIVND (reference sequence). The CDR3 runs to 16 residues. CDR3 DNA sequence: TGTGCCAGTAGTATAGATGTGGGCCGTCCCAATCAGCCCCAGCATTTT. Its protein is CASSIDVGRPNQPQHF.

This clone registers medium-sized by frequency. The chain combines TRBV6-1 with TRBJ1-2, with 11 bases identical to TRBD1. The ends lost 1 base at V and 4 bases at J; junction bases unmatched: 2. The CDR3 extends over 15 amino acids. Germline lookup yields CDR1 MNHNS and CDR2 SASEGT. The CDR3: CASSEGTGGAYGYTF. The CDR3 nucleotides read TGTGCCAGCAGTGAAGGGACAGGGGGCGCCTATGGCTACACCTTC.

With respect to this clone: Sequence at one end of the junction differs from germline and may be a read error. This chain uses TRBV28 with TRBJ2-7; D might be TRBD1 (6 bases). Germline values: CDR1 MDHEN, CDR2 SYDVKM. The CDR3 has 11 amino acids. CDR3 bases: TGTGCCAGCAGAGGGCAGGGGAAATCGTTATGG. It is translated as CASRGQGKSLW.

The chain uses TRBV7-2 and TRBJ2-3; 7 nucleotides agree with TRBD2. CDR1 is SGHTA and CDR2 is FQGNSA in the germline V gene. This CDR3 region has 13 residues. Germline trimming cut 4 bases from V and 3 bases from J; bases unmatched to any gene: 1. CDR3 residues: CASSWEGTDTQYF. For the CDR3, the DNA is TGTGCCAGCAGCTGGGAGGGTACAGATACGCAGTATTTT.

The rearrangement uses TRBV11-2 and TRBJ2-3; D perhaps matches TRBD2 (5 bases). The CDR3 contains 16 residues. V shed 5 bases and J shed 4 bases, with 19 bases lying between them. Germline values: CDR1 SGHAT, CDR2 FQNNGV. CDR3 sequence (DNA): TGTGCCAGCAGCCCCCGCGGGTCACCTCCCCCAGATACGCAGTATTTT. As protein: CASSPRGSPPPDTQYF.

The chain carries TRBV18 and TRBJ2-7; D possibly corresponds to TRBD2 (6 bases). CDR3 size: 13 residues. The ends were cut back, 2 bases at V and 4 bases at J, with 9 bases in the middle. Per germline, CDR1 KGHSH and CDR2 LQKENI. CDR3 sequence: CASSPGGEYEQYF. The CDR3 DNA follows: TGTGCCAGCTCACCAGGAGGGGAATACGAGCAGTACTTC.